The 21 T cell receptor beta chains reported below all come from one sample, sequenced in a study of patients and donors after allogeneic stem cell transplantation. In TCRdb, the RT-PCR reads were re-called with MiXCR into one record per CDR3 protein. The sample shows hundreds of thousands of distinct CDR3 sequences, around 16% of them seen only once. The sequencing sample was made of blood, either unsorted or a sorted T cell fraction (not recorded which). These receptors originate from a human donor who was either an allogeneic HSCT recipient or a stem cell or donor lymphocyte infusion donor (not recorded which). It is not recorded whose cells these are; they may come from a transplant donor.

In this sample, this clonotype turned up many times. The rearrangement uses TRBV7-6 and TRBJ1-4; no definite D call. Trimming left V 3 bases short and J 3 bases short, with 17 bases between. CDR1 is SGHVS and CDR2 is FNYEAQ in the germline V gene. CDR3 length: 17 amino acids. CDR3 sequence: CASSLAAAAVANEKLFF. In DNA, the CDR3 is TGTGCCAGCAGCTTGGCAGCAGCGGCCGTGGCTAATGAAAAACTGTTTTTT.

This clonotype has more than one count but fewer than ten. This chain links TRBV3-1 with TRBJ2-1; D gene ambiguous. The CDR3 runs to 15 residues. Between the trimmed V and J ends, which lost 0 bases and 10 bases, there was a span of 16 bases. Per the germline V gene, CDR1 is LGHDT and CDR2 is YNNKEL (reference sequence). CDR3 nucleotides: TGTGCCAGCAGCCAAGATGTCTTACCAATCAGGGAGCAGTTCTTC. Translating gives CASSQDVLPIREQFF.

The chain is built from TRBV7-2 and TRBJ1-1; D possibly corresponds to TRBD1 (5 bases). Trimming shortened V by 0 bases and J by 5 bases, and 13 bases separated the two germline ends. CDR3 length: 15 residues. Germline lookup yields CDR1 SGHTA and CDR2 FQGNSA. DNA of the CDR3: TGTGCCAGCAGCTTAGCGGGGGGGATGAGGACTGAAGCTTTCTTT. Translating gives CASSLAGGMRTEAFF.

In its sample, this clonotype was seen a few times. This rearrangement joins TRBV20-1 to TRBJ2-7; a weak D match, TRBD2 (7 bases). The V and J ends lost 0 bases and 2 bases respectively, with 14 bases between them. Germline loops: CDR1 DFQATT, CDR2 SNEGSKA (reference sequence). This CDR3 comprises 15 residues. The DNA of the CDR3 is TGCAGTGCTAGAGATAGGGGGGGACCCCCCTACGAGCAGTACTTC. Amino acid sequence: CSARDRGGPPYEQYF.

This CDR3 reads CASSSLPSYEQYF. The CDR3 DNA reads TGTGCCAGCAGTTCCCTCCCCTCCTACGAGCAGTACTTC. The rearrangement links TRBV27 to TRBJ2-7; D call uncertain. The germline V gene has CDR1 MNHEY and CDR2 SMNVEV (reference sequence). CDR3 length: 13 amino acids. With 4 bases removed from V and 0 bases from J, the gap between germline ends came to 7 bases.

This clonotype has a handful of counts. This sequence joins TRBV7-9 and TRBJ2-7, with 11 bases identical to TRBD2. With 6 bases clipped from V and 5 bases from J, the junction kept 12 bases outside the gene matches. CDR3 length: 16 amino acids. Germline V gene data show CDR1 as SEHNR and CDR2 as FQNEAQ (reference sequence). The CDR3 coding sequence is TGTGCCAGCAGTCCTTTAAGGCTAGCGGGGGGCCACGAGCAGTACTTC. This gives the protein CASSPLRLAGGHEQYF.

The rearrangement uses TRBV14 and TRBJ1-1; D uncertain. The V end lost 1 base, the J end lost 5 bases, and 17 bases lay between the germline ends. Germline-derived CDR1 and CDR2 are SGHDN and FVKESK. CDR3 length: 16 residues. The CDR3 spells CASSQVRGMMGTEAFF. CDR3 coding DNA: TGTGCCAGCAGCCAAGTCCGAGGCATGATGGGGACTGAAGCTTTCTTT. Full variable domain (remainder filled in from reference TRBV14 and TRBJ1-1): EAGVTQFPSHSVIEKGQTVTLRCDPISGHDNLYWYRRVMGKEIKFLLHFVKESKQDESGMPNNRFLAERTGGTYSTLKVQPAELEDSGVYFCASSQVRGMMGTEAFFGQGTRLTVV.

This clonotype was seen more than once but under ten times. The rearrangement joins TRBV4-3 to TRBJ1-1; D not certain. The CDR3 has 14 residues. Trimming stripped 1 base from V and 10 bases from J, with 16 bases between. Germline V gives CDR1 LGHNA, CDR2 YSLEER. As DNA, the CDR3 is TGCGCCAGCAGCCAAGGAAGAACCCGCATTGGAGCTTTCTTT. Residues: CASSQGRTRIGAFF.

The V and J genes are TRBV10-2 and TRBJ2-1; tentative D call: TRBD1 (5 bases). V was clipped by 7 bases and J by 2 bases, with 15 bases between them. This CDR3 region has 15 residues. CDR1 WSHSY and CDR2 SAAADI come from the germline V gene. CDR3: CASKIQGPTYNEQFF. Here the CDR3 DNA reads TGCGCCAGCAAGATTCAGGGCCCCACCTACAATGAGCAGTTCTTC.

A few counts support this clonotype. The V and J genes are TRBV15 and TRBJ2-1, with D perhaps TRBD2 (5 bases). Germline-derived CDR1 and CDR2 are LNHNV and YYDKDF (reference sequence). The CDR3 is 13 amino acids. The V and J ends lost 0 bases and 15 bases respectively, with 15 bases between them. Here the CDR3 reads CATSRDPDSLRFF. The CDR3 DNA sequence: TGTGCCACCAGCAGAGATCCGGACTCCCTGAGGTTCTTC.

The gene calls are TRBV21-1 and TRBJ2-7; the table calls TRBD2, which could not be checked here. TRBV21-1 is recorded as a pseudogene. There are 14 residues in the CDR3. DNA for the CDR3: TGTGCCAGCAGCAAAGTTGGGGCCCAGGGCGAGCAGTACTTC. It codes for CASSKVGAQGEQYF.

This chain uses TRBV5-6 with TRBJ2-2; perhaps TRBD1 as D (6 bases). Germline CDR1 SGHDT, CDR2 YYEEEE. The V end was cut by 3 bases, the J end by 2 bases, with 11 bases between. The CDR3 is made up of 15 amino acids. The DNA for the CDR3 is TGTGCCAGCAGCTCCGGGACAAGTAACACCGGGGAGCTGTTTTTT. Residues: CASSSGTSNTGELFF.

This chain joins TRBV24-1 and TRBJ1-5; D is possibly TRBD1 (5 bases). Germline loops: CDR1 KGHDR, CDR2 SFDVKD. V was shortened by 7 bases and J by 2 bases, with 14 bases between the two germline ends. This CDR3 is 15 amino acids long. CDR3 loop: CATSPGGSGNQPQHF. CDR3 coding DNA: TGTGCCACCAGCCCGGGGGGTTCGGGCAATCAGCCCCAGCATTTT.

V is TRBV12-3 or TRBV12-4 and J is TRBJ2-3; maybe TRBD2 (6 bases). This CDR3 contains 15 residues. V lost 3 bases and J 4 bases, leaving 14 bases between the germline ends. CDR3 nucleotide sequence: TGTGCCAGCAGTTTGGGGGGAGGAAGGCCAGATACGCAGTATTTT. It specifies CASSLGGGRPDTQYF.

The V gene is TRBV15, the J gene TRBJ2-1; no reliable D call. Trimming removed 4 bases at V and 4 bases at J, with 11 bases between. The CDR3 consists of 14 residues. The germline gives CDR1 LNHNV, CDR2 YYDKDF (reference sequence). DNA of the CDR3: TGTGCCACCAGCATGCCGGGTGTTTACAATGAGCAGTTCTTC. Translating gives CATSMPGVYNEQFF. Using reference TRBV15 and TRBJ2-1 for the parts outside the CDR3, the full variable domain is DAMVIQNPRYQVTQFGKPVTLSCSQTLNHNVMYWYQQKSSQAPKLLFHYYDKDFNNEADTPDNFQSRRPNTSFCFLDIRSPGLGDTAMYLCATSMPGVYNEQFFGPGTRLTVL.

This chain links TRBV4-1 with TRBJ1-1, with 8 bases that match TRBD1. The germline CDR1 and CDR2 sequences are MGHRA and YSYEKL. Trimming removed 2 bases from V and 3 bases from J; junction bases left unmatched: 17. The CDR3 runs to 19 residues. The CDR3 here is CASSQSRWVTGEGDTEAFF. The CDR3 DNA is TGCGCCAGCAGCCAATCCCGTTGGGTGACAGGGGAAGGGGACACTGAAGCTTTCTTT.

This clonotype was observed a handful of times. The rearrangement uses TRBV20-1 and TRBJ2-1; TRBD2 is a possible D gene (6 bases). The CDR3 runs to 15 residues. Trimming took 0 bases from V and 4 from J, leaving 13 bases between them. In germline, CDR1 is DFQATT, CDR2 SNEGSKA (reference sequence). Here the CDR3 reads CSARDSSGPYNEQFF. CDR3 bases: TGCAGTGCTAGAGATTCAAGCGGGCCGTACAATGAGCAGTTCTTC.

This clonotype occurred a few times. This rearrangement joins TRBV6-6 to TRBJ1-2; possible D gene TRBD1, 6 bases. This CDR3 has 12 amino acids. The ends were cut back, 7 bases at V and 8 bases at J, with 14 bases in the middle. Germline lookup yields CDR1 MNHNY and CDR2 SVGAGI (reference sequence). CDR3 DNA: TGTGCCAGCAATCGACAGGAGGGGGGCTACACCTTC. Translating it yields CASNRQEGGYTF.

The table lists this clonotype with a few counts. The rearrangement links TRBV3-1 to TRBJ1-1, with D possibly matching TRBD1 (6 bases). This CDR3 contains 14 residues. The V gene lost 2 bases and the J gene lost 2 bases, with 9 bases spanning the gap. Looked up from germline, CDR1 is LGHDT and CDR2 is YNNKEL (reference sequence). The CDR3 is CASSQRTANTEAFF. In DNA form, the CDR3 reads TGTGCCAGCAGCCAAAGGACAGCAAACACTGAAGCTTTCTTT.

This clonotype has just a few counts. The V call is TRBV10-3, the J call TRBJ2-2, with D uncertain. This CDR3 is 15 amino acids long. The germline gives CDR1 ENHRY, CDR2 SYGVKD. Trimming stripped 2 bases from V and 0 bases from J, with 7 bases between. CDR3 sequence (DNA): TGTGCCATCAGTGAGGACGGCCCGAACACCGGGGAGCTGTTTTTT. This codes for CAISEDGPNTGELFF.

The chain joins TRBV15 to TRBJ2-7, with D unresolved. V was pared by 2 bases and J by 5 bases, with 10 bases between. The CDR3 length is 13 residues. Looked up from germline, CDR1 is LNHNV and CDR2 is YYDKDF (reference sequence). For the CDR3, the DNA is TGTGCCACCAGCAGACATGGGCGGCACGAGCAGTACTTC. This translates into CATSRHGRHEQYF.